These T cell receptor beta chains were read from a single sample in a study of cytotoxic CD8 clonotypes in ibrutinib-treated CLL. Assay used: immunoSEQ multiplex PCR; TCRdb lists only in-frame clones, some missing. Of 150,000 to 250,000 clones detected, about 72% appear once; the ten largest clones hold roughly 12%. The sample consisted of PBMCs, taken after 24 months of ibrutinib treatment. The receptors derive from a human donor with chronic lymphocytic leukemia. The CDR3 runs from the conserved cysteine through the conserved F or W. The D gene is left open where the match is weak. Only part of the rows carry a size: once, few, many, or a class if the clone is expanded.

clone_size j_call v_call d_call cdr3_aa cdr3_nt
few TRBJ1-5 TRBV9 - CASSATGYRNQPQHF TGTGCCAGCAGCGCCACAGGATACCGTAATCAGCCCCAGCATTTT
- TRBJ2-6 TRBV5-1 - CASSLEQFGANVLTF TGCGCCAGCAGCTTGGAACAGTTTGGGGCCAACGTCCTGACTTTC
- TRBJ2-1 TRBV7-6 TRBD2 CASSPSGTSGRKFF TGTGCCAGCAGCCCCTCCGGGACTAGCGGGAGGAAGTTCTTC
- TRBJ2-7 TRBV6-1 TRBD1 CASSLDRGYEQYF TGTGCCAGCAGTTTGGACAGGGGCTACGAGCAGTACTTC
- TRBJ2-1 TRBV5-1 - CASSLGQGMVEQFF TGCGCCAGCAGCTTGGGTCAGGGTATGGTTGAGCAGTTCTTC
- TRBJ2-7 TRBV28 - CASGLGSLLYEQYF TGTGCCAGCGGCTTGGGATCCCTACTGTACGAGCAGTACTTC
- TRBJ2-3 TRBV7-8 TRBD2 CASSFLTSGSTDTQYF TGTGCCAGCAGCTTTTTGACTAGCGGAAGCACAGATACGCAGTATTTT
few TRBJ2-5 TRBV6-1 - CASSAGRVQETQYF TGTGCCAGCAGTGCAGGAAGGGTCCAAGAGACCCAGTACTTC
- TRBJ2-1 TRBV15 - CATSRVGLAHNEQFF TGTGCCACCAGCAGAGTTGGCCTAGCGCACAATGAGCAGTTCTTC
- TRBJ1-4 TRBV4-3 - CASSPRFGEKLFF TGCGCCAGCAGCCCGCGGTTTGGTGAAAAACTGTTTTTT
- TRBJ2-3 TRBV10-1 - CASRASFTGTDTQYF TGCGCCAGCAGAGCTAGTTTCACAGGGACAGATACGCAGTATTTT
- TRBJ2-5 TRBV5-1 - CASSSTPYREETQYF TGCGCCAGCAGCTCGACTCCTTACCGGGAAGAGACCCAGTACTTC
- TRBJ1-5 TRBV4-1 - CASSNFQSSNQPQHF TGCGCCAGCAGCAACTTTCAGAGTAGCAATCAGCCCCAGCATTTT
- TRBJ2-7 TRBV6-5 - CASTRSGKYEQYF TGTGCCAGCACCCGGTCCGGTAAGTACGAGCAGTACTTC
- TRBJ1-2 TRBV5-6 - CASSMGNYGYTF TGTGCCAGCAGCATGGGAAACTATGGCTACACCTTC
- TRBJ2-7 TRBV28 - CASRTWRPPYEQYF TGTGCCAGCAGGACCTGGAGGCCCCCCTACGAGCAGTACTTC
- TRBJ1-2 TRBV2 - CASSETPGAPNYGYTF TGTGCCAGCAGTGAAACCCCCGGGGCCCCAAACTATGGCTACACCTTC
- TRBJ1-3 TRBV15 - CATSRDRTSGNTIYF TGTGCCACCAGCAGAGATCGTACATCTGGAAACACCATATATTTT
- TRBJ2-7 TRBV19 - CASSSRSSSYEQYF TGTGCCAGTAGTTCCCGGTCCAGCTCCTACGAGCAGTACTTC
- TRBJ1-1 TRBV29-1 - CSVEDRGRGNTEAFF TGCAGCGTTGAAGATCGGGGAAGAGGGAACACTGAAGCTTTCTTT
- TRBJ1-5 TRBV2 - CASSEGRNGQPQHF TGTGCCAGCAGTGAAGGGAGGAACGGACAGCCCCAGCATTTT
- TRBJ1-2 TRBV20-1 - CSASVVIGYTF TGCAGTGCTAGCGTTGTTATTGGCTACACCTTC
- TRBJ2-1 TRBV20-1 - CSARDYIEQFF TGCAGTGCTAGGGACTACATCGAGCAGTTCTTC
- TRBJ2-2 TRBV29-1 - CSPEGVGCSTGELFF TGCAGCCCTGAGGGGGTTGGGTGTTCGACCGGGGAGCTGTTTTTT
few TRBJ1-2 TRBV9 - CASSLDRPNYGYTF TGTGCCAGCAGCCTCGACAGGCCTAACTATGGCTACACCTTC